Each of the 12 T cell receptor beta chains below was sequenced from the same sample in a study of T-cell memory formation after mild COVID-19. TCRdb redid the calling of the 5' RACE reads with MiXCR, one entry per CDR3 protein. The sample records some 54,000 distinct CDR3 sequences, 8% to 9.5% being singletons. The sample taken for sequencing was PBMCs or a T cell subset sorted from them (not recorded which). The receptors derive from a man aged 18 to 30 who had mild COVID-19 (a few samples of this study predate the infection). Cell type and time point are not known.

V is TRBV4-3 and J is TRBJ1-1; D perhaps matches TRBD1 (5 bases). CDR1 and CDR2 (germline): LGHNA, YSLEER. V shed 0 bases and J shed 11 bases, with 19 bases lying between them. This CDR3 has 15 residues. In DNA form, the CDR3 reads TGCGCCAGCAGCCAAGAGAGTTGGGGGATGCTAAGGGCTTTCTTT. Translation: CASSQESWGMLRAFF.

The rearrangement joins TRBV4-3 to TRBJ1-6, with D possibly being TRBD1 (5 bases). The CDR3 is 18 amino acids. CDR1 and CDR2 (germline): LGHNA, YSLEER. V was pared by 0 bases and J by 3 bases, with 15 bases between. The CDR3 DNA is TGCGCCAGCAGCCAAGAGTCCACAAATAGGGGCTATAATTCACCCCTCCACTTT. It is translated as CASSQESTNRGYNSPLHF.

The V gene is TRBV7-3, the J gene TRBJ1-1; D gene ambiguous. Trimming cost V 2 bases and J 5 bases, with 21 bases left between them. This CDR3 spans 17 amino acids. In germline, CDR1 is SGHTA, CDR2 FQGTGA. CDR3 sequence: CASSLGVSGPGGTEAFF. The CDR3 DNA is TGTGCCAGCAGCTTAGGGGTGTCAGGTCCTGGAGGGACTGAAGCTTTCTTT.

A remark on this clonotype: One junction end disagrees with the germline gene, perhaps due to a read error. The V call is TRBV6-2 or TRBV6-3, the J call TRBJ1-5; no definite D call. The germline V gene encodes CDR1 MNHEY and CDR2 SVGEGT. This CDR3 spans 13 amino acids. CDR3 residues: CASGYTAYQPQHF. In DNA, the CDR3 is TGTGCCAGCGGTTACACGGCGTATCAGCCCCAGCATTTT.

The chain employs TRBV18 and TRBJ2-7; 7 bases align to TRBD2. After removal of 2 bases from V and 0 bases from J, the junction contained 1 base not matched to a gene. Germline lookup yields CDR1 KGHSH and CDR2 LQKENI. This CDR3 is 14 amino acids long. DNA of the CDR3: TGTGCCAGCTCACCATGGGAGGGCTCCTACGAGCAGTACGTC. It encodes CASSPWEGSYEQYV.

The table lists this clonotype with a few counts. In nucleotides, the CDR3 is TGTGCCAGCAGCCAAGGGGGAGGCAAGCCATTCGCCGGAGCTTTCTTT. Encoded protein: CASSQGGGKPFAGAFF. V and J are TRBV12-3 or TRBV12-4 and TRBJ1-1; TRBD1 is a possible D gene (6 bases). V was clipped by 6 bases and J by 10 bases, with 27 bases between them. CDR3 length equals 16 residues.

The chain employs TRBV20-1 and TRBJ1-2, with 11 bases that match TRBD1. The CDR3 consists of 15 residues. Trimming cost V 3 bases and J 7 bases; bases outside gene matches: 10. Germline loops: CDR1 DFQATT, CDR2 SNEGSKA (reference sequence). The CDR3 sequence is CSARRRTGGSVGYTF. The CDR3 coding sequence is TGCAGTGCTAGGAGACGGACAGGGGGCTCTGTTGGCTACACCTTC.

V usage is TRBV7-2 and J usage is TRBJ1-3, with D possibly matching TRBD1 (5 bases). CDR1 and CDR2 (germline): SGHTA, FQGNSA. With 5 bases removed from V and 1 base from J, the gap between germline ends came to 15 bases. The CDR3 runs to 16 residues. The chain's CDR3 is CASSTWDGLSGNTIYF. DNA of the CDR3: TGTGCCAGCAGCACATGGGACGGTTTATCTGGAAACACCATATATTTT. The full variable domain, its missing parts supplied by reference TRBV7-2 and TRBJ1-3, is GAGVSQSPSNKVTEKGKDVELRCDPISGHTALYWYRQSLGQGLEFLIYFQGNSAPDKSGLPSDRFSAERTGGSVSTLTIQRTQQEDSAVYLCASSTWDGLSGNTIYFGEGSWLTVV.

This clonotype was detected a few times. V gene TRBV12-3 or TRBV12-4 combines with J gene TRBJ2-1; D may be TRBD1 or TRBD2 (5 bases each). There are 12 residues in the CDR3. Trimming pared 4 bases from V and 12 bases from J, leaving 13 bases between. The CDR3 sequence: CASSSLGVGQFF. For the CDR3, the DNA is TGTGCCAGCAGTTCCCTGGGGGTGGGGCAGTTCTTC.

This clonotype was found once. V gene TRBV25-1 combines with J gene TRBJ2-3, with TRBD1 as a possible D gene (6 bases). The germline CDR1 and CDR2 sequences are MGHDK and SYGVNS. This CDR3 has 16 amino acids. The V gene lost 7 bases and the J gene lost 2 bases, with 19 bases spanning the gap. CDR3 DNA: TGTGCCAGCAAGGCTCCTTACGACAGGTACACAGATACGCAGTATTTT. Its protein is CASKAPYDRYTDTQYF.

This chain joins TRBV6-5 and TRBJ2-3, with D perhaps matching TRBD2 (6 bases). The germline V gene encodes CDR1 MNHEY and CDR2 SVGAGI. The CDR3 covers 15 residues. The V and J ends lost 6 bases and 4 bases respectively, with 17 bases between them. Written as DNA, the CDR3 is TGTGCCAGCAGACAGACGCGGGGTGTGGCAGATACGCAGTATTTT. It translates to CASRQTRGVADTQYF.

The chain has TRBV24-1 and TRBJ2-3, with 11 bases identical to TRBD2. Germline V gene data show CDR1 as KGHDR and CDR2 as SFDVKD. The CDR3 totals 14 residues. Unmatched junction bases numbered 5, after V lost 3 bases and J lost 10 bases. The CDR3 loop is CATSDRMTSGAQYF. The CDR3 nucleotides read TGTGCCACCAGTGATCGAATGACTAGCGGGGCGCAGTATTTT.